These T cell receptor beta chains were read from a single sample in a study of cytomegalovirus exposure and HLA in healthy donors. Measured with immunoSEQ multiplex PCR; TCRdb has only the in-frame clones, and not every one. The sample lists about 340,000 clones; 80% to 90% were seen once. Sequencing was carried out using PBMCs. These receptors all stem from a woman between 18 and 29 years old in good health and CMV-seronegative. Both conserved end residues are part of each CDR3. A D gene is named only where the DNA matches it firmly. The size entry is marked missing in some rows and otherwise reads once, few, many or a size class.

NA	TRBV7-2	NA	TRBJ1-5	CASSLARGNQPQHF
NA	TRBV19	TRBD2	TRBJ2-7	CASRVAGGYEQYF
NA	TRBV19	NA	TRBJ1-5	CATREGGYSNQPQHF
NA	TRBV18	TRBD1	TRBJ2-3	CASSPAGQGEADTQYF
NA	TRBV7-6	TRBD2	TRBJ2-7	CASSLRGGRTQTYEQYF
NA	TRBV11-2	NA	TRBJ2-7	CASSLASSYEQYF
NA	TRBV19	NA	TRBJ1-1	CASTPGARSQNTEAFF
NA	TRBV2	NA	TRBJ1-5	CASDDLQIRKPQHF
NA	TRBV9	NA	TRBJ2-3	CASSELSTDTQYF
NA	TRBV6-1	TRBD1	TRBJ2-1	CASKGTTGSDNEQFF
NA	TRBV7-9	TRBD1	TRBJ2-5	CASSLVLTGGQETQYF
NA	TRBV6-5	NA	TRBJ2-7	CASSYGQGNYEQYF
NA	TRBV7-2	NA	TRBJ1-2	CASSYIGDTAVYGYTF
NA	TRBV18	NA	TRBJ1-3	CASSGTPGNTIYF
NA	TRBV9	TRBD1	TRBJ1-2	CASSVDSGTGGGYTF
NA	TRBV9	NA	TRBJ1-3	CASSVGLPSSGNTIYF
NA	TRBV5-1	NA	TRBJ2-5	CASSLEGGETQYF
NA	TRBV6-1	TRBD1	TRBJ2-3	CASSEQGAVGADTQYF
few	TRBV6-5	TRBD2	TRBJ2-7	CASSPGLAGGEQYF
NA	TRBV27	NA	TRBJ1-2	CASSLNGGYGYTF
NA	TRBV29-1	NA	TRBJ2-3	CSTRLEGSTDTQYF
NA	TRBV6-5	NA	TRBJ2-7	CASSYSYQAGNYEQYF
NA	TRBV29-1	TRBD2	TRBJ2-3	CSSLAGNTDTQYF
NA	TRBV9	TRBD1	TRBJ2-2	CASSQRDRATGELFF
few	TRBV2	NA	TRBJ2-2	CASSDWLVAGELFF
NA	TRBV4-1	TRBD2	TRBJ2-7	CASSQRWTSGDYEQYF
NA	TRBV6-4	NA	TRBJ1-1	CASRSEWNTEAFF
NA	TRBV27	TRBD2	TRBJ2-5	CASSSSGLNAQETQYF
few	TRBV15	TRBD1	TRBJ2-7	CATSRGTGLLYEQYF
few	TRBV6-5	TRBD2	TRBJ2-2	CASSPLAAGELFF
NA	TRBV9	TRBD2	TRBJ2-7	CASSPRTSSDYEQYF
NA	TRBV10-3	NA	TRBJ2-7	CATQGAYEQYF
NA	TRBV27	TRBD2	TRBJ2-2	CASSLSRLAYDTGELFF
NA	TRBV5-1	TRBD2	TRBJ2-7	CASSALTSGRAGLEQYF
NA	TRBV25-1	TRBD1	TRBJ1-5	CASRNRGRVQPQHF
NA	TRBV4-2	NA	TRBJ1-1	CASSQTENTEAFF
NA	TRBV2	TRBD1	TRBJ1-1	CASRPPGQGIPMLNTEAFF
NA	TRBV7-6	NA	TRBJ1-2	CASSSPDSFGYTF
NA	TRBV28	TRBD1	TRBJ2-3	CAISPGQSTDTQYF
NA	TRBV4-1	TRBD1	TRBJ1-5	CASSQPDRAQPQHF
few	TRBV19	TRBD2	TRBJ2-3	CASSTLAGRTDTQYF
NA	TRBV5-5	TRBD2	TRBJ2-1	CASSLAGDQYNEQFF
NA	TRBV25-1	NA	TRBJ2-3	CASADAGPSTDTQYF
NA	TRBV7-9	TRBD2	TRBJ2-7	CASSAPGLATYEQYF
NA	TRBV4-1	NA	TRBJ2-3	CASSQGPHVSDTQYF
few	TRBV9	TRBD1	TRBJ1-1	CASSSDRDGDTEAFF
NA	TRBV30	TRBD2	TRBJ2-7	CAWSRGLATGGEQYF